This TCR beta chain derives from a study of cytotoxic CD8 clonotypes in ibrutinib-treated CLL. Study-wide context: Response samples were drawn at a median of approximately 11 months of treatment, range 6 to 36.

Sequencing was designed to attain a depth spanning 1 in 200,000 to 1 in 1 million T cells. Only in-frame clones appear in the TCRdb table, and some are missing; sequencing was by immunoSEQ multiplex PCR. The sample lists roughly 220,000 clones; just under 80% were seen once. Study-wide points: Baseline clonality exceeded age-matched healthy donors and tracked circulating CD8+ T-cell counts. Upon ibrutinib response clonality rose, and upon progression it fell back toward baseline.

This clone was observed a handful of times. The antigen is unknown. The sample here was PBMCs, taken after 12 months of ibrutinib treatment. This receptor was taken from a human donor with chronic lymphocytic leukemia.

The CDR3 region is CASSFSLAGMYNEQFF. CDR3 in DNA: TGTGCCAGCAGCTTTAGTCTAGCGGGGATGTACAATGAGCAGTTCTTC. The J gene is TRBJ2-1, the V gene TRBV5-6; 9 bases are shared with TRBD2. Looked up from germline, CDR1 is SGHDT and CDR2 is YYEEEE. With V trimmed by 2 bases and J by 4 bases, 7 bases remained unmatched. This CDR3 has 16 amino acids. Full variable domain (missing parts from reference TRBV5-6 and TRBJ2-1): DAGVTQSPTHLIKTRGQQVTLRCSPKSGHDTVSWYQQALGQGPQFIFQYYEEEERQRGNFPDRFSGHQFPNYSSELNVNALLLGDSALYLCASSFSLAGMYNEQFFGPGTRLTVL.